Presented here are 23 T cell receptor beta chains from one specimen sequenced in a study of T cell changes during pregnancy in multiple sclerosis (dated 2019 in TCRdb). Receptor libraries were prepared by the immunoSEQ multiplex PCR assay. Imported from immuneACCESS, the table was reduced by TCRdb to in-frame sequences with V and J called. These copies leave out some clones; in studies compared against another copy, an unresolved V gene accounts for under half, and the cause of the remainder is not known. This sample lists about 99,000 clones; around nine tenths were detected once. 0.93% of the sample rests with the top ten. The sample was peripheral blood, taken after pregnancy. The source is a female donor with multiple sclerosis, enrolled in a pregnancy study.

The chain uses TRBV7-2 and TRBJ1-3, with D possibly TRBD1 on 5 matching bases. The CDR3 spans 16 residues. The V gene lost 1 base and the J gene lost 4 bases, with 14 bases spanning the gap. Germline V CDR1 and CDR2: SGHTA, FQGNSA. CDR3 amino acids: CASSLGPIRVGNTIYF. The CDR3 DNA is TGTGCCAGCAGCTTAGGGCCCATCAGGGTCGGAAACACCATATATTTT.

In DNA, the CDR3 is TGTGCCAGCAGCGTAGTAGTCACCGGGGAGCTGTTTTTT. Its translation: CASSVVVTGELFF. The J gene is TRBJ2-2, the V gene TRBV9; no definite D call. This CDR3 is 13 amino acids long. The V gene's germline CDR1 is SGDLS and CDR2 YYNGEE. V dropped 0 bases and J dropped 4 bases, with 4 bases sitting between them.

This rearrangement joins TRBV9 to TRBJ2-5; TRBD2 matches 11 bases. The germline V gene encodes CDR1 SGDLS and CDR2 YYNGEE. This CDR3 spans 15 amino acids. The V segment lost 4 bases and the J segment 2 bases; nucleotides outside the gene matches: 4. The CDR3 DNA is TGTGCCAGCAGCTCGGGACTAGCGGAACAAGAGACCCAGTACTTC. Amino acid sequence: CASSSGLAEQETQYF.

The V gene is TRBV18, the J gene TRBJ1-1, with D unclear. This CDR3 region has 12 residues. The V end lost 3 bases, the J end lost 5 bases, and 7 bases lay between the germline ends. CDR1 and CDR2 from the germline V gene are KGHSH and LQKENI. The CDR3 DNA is TGTGCCAGCTCACCCCGAGTAACTGAAGCTTTCTTT. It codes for CASSPRVTEAFF.

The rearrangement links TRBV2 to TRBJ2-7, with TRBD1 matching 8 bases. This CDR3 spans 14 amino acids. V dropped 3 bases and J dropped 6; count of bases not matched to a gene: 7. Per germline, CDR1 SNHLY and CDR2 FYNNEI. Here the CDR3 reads CASSDRQGSGEQYF. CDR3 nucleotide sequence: TGTGCCAGCAGTGACCGACAGGGGTCTGGCGAGCAGTACTTC.

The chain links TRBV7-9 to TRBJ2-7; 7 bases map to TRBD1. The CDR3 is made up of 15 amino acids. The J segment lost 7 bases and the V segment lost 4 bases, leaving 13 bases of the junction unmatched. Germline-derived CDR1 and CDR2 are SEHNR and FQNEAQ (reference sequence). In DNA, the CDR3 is TGTGCCAGCAGCTCGAGACAGGGAAACCCCCTGGAGCAGTACTTC. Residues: CASSSRQGNPLEQYF.

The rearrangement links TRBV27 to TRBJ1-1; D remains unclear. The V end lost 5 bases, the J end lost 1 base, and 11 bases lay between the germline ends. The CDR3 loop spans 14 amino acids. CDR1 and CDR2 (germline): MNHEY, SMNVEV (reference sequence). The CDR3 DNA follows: TGTGCCAGCAGTGTGGCGGCTCGGAACACTGAAGCTTTCTTT. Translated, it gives CASSVAARNTEAFF.

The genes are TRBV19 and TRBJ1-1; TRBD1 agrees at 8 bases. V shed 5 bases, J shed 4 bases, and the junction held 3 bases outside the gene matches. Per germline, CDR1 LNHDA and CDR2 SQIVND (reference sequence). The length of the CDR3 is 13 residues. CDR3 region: CASSFDRGTEAFF. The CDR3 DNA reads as TGTGCCAGTAGTTTTGACAGGGGCACTGAAGCTTTCTTT.

As DNA, the CDR3 is TGTGCCAGTAGGACAGGGTGGGACAATGAGCAGTTCTTC. This sequence encodes CASRTGWDNEQFF. The genes are TRBV19 and TRBJ2-1; 7 bases agree with TRBD1. Germline CDR1 reads LNHDA; CDR2 reads SQIVND (reference sequence). The trim removed 6 bases at V and 5 bases at J, leaving 4 bases unmatched. CDR3 size: 13 residues.

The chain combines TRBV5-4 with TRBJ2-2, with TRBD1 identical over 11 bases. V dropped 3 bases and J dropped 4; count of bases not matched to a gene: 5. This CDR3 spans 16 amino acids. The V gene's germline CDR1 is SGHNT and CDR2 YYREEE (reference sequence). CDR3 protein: CASSSGQGALTGELFF. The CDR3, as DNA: TGTGCCAGCAGCTCCGGACAGGGGGCCCTCACCGGGGAGCTGTTTTTT.

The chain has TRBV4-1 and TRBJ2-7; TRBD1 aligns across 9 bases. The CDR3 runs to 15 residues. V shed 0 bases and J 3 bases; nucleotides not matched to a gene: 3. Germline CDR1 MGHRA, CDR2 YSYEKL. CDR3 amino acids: CASSQDQGQGYEQYF. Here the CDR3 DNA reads TGCGCCAGCAGCCAAGACCAGGGACAGGGCTACGAGCAGTACTTC.

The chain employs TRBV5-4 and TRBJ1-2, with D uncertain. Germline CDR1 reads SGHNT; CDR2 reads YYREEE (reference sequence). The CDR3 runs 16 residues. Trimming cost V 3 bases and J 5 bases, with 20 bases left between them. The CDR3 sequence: CASSSRTQTGFYGYTF. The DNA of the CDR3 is TGTGCCAGCAGCTCCCGGACTCAGACTGGATTTTATGGCTACACCTTC.

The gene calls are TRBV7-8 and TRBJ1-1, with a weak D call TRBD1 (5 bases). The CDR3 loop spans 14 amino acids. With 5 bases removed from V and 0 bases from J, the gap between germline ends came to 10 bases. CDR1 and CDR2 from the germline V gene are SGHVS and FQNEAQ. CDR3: CASSPRVMNTEAFF. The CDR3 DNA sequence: TGTGCCAGCAGCCCCAGGGTTATGAACACTGAAGCTTTCTTT. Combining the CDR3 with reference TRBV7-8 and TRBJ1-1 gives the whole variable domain GAGVSQSPRYKVAKRGQDVALRCDPISGHVSLFWYQQALGQGPEFLTYFQNEAQLDKSGLPSDRFFAERPEGSVSTLKIQRTQQEDSAVYLCASSPRVMNTEAFFGQGTRLTVV.

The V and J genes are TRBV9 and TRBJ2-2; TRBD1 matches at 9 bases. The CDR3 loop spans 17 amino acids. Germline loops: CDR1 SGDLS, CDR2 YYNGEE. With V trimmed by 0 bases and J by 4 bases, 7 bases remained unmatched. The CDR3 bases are TGTGCCAGCAGCGTAGATTTGGACAGGGGAGGCACCGGGGAGCTGTTTTTT. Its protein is CASSVDLDRGGTGELFF.

The CDR3 DNA reads TGTGCCAGCAGCGGATGGCAGGGGGCATTGGGTTCTAGCACAGATACGCAGTATTTT. Amino acid sequence: CASSGWQGALGSSTDTQYF. The chain recombines TRBV7-9 with TRBJ2-3; TRBD1 matches at 8 bases. The J segment lost 0 bases and the V segment lost 5 bases, leaving 16 bases of the junction unmatched. Germline loops: CDR1 SEHNR, CDR2 FQNEAQ (reference sequence). This CDR3 region has 19 residues.

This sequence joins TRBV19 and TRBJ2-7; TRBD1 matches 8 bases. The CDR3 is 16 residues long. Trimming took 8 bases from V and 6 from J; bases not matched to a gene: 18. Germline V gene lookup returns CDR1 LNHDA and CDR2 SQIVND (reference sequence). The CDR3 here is CASSDPPGQVKSEQYF. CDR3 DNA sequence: TGTGCCAGTTCGGATCCCCCGGGACAGGTGAAGTCCGAGCAGTACTTC.

The CDR3 nucleotides read TGTGCCAGCAGGCACGAGGGAAGCTCCTATAATTCACCCCTCCACTTT. Its translation: CASRHEGSSYNSPLHF. V and J are TRBV6-4 and TRBJ1-6; D gene ambiguous. V was pared by 6 bases and J by 0 bases, with 12 bases between. Per germline, CDR1 MRHNA and CDR2 SNTAGT. This CDR3 region has 16 residues.

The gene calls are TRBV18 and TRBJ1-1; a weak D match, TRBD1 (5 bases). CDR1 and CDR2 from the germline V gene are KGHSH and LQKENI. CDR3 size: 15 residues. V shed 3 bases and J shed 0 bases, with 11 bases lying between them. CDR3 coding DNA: TGTGCCAGCTCACCCTCGACAGAAATGAACACTGAAGCTTTCTTT. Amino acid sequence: CASSPSTEMNTEAFF.

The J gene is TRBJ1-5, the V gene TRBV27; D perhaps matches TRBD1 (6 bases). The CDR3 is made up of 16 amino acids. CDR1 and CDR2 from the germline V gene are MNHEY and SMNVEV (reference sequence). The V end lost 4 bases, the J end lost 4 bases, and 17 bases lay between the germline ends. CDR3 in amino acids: CASSSRWTVANQPQHF. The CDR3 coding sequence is TGTGCCAGCAGTTCCCGTTGGACAGTGGCAAATCAGCCCCAGCATTTT.

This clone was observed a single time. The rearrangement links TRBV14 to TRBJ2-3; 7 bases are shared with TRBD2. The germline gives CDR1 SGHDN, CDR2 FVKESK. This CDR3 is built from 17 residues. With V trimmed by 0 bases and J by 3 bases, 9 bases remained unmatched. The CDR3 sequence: CASSQDLTGRRTDTQYF. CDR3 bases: TGTGCCAGCAGCCAAGATTTAACCGGGAGGAGGACAGATACGCAGTATTTT. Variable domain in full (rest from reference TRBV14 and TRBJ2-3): EAGVTQFPSHSVIEKGQTVTLRCDPISGHDNLYWYRRVMGKEIKFLLHFVKESKQDESGMPNNRFLAERTGGTYSTLKVQPAELEDSGVYFCASSQDLTGRRTDTQYFGPGTRLTVL.

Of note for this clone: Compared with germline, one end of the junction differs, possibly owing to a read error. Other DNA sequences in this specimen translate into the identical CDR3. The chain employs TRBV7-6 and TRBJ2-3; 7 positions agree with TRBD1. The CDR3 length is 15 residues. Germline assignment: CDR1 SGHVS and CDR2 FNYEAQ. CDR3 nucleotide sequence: TGTGCCAGTAGCTGGGGGTCAGGGGGAACAGATACGCAGTATTTT. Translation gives CASSWGSGGTDTQYF.

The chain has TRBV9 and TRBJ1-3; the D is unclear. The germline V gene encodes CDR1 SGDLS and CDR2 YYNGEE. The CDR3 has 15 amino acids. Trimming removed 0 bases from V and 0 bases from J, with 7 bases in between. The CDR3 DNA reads TGTGCCAGCAGCGTAGATCCTATCTCTGGAAACACCATATATTTT. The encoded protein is CASSVDPISGNTIYF.

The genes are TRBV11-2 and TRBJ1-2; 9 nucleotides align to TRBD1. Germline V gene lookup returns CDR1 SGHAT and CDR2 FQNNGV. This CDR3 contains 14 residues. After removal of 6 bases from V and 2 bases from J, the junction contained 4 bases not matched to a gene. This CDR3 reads CASRETGGNYGYTF. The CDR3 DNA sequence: TGTGCCAGCAGGGAGACAGGGGGGAACTATGGCTACACCTTC.